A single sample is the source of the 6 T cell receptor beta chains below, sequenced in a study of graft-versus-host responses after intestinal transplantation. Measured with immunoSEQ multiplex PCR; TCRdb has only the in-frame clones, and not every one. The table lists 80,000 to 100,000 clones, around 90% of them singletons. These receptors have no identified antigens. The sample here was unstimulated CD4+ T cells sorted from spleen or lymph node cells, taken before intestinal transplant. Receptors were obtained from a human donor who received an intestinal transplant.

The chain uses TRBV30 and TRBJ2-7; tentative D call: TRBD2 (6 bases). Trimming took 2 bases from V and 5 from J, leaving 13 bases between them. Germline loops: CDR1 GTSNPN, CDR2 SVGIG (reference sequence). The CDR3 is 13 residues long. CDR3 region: CAWSWRDPDEQYF. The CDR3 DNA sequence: TGTGCCTGGAGTTGGCGGGATCCAGACGAGCAGTACTTC.

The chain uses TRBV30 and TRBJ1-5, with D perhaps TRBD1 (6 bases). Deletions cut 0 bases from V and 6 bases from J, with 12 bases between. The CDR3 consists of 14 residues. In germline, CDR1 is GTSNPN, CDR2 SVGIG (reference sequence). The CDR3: CAWSVTAGAQPQHF. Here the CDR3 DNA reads TGTGCCTGGAGTGTAACCGCAGGGGCTCAGCCCCAGCATTTT. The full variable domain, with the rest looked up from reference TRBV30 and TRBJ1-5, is SQTIHQWPATLVQPVGSPLSLECTVEGTSNPNLYWYRQAAGRGLQLLFYSVGIGQISSEVPQNLSASRPQDRQFILSSKKLLLSDSGFYLCAWSVTAGAQPQHFGDGTRLSIL.

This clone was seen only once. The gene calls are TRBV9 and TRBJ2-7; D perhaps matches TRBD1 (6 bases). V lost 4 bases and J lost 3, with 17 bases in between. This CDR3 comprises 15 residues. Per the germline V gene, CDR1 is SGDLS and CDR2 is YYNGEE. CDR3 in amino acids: CASSPNDFRGYEQYF. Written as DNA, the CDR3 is TGTGCCAGCAGCCCGAACGATTTCAGGGGCTACGAGCAGTACTTC.

CDR3 DNA sequence: TGTGCCTGGAGTAAGCCGGGGCTAGCGGGGGGCTACGAGCAGTACTTC. Protein: CAWSKPGLAGGYEQYF. The rearrangement links TRBV30 to TRBJ2-7; the match to TRBD2 covers 11 bases. J was trimmed by 3 bases and V by 2 bases; bases with no gene match: 9. The germline CDR1 and CDR2 sequences are GTSNPN and SVGIG (reference sequence). The CDR3 length is 16 residues.

The CDR3, as DNA: TGTGCCAGCAGCCACCGGGGGGGCTCTACCTACGAGCAGTACTTC. Its protein product is CASSHRGGSTYEQYF. This sequence joins TRBV5-4 and TRBJ2-7; 8 bases line up with TRBD2. The trim removed 4 bases at V and 2 bases at J, leaving 8 bases unmatched. The CDR3 is 15 amino acids. CDR1 is SGHNT, CDR2 YYREEE, per germline (reference sequence).

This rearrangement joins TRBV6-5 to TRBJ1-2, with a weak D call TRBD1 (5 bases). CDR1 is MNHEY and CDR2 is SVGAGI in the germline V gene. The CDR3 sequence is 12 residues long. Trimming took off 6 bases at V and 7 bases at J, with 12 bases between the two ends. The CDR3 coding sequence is TGTGCCAGCAGCCGGGACTACGGTGGCTACACCTTC. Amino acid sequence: CASSRDYGGYTF.